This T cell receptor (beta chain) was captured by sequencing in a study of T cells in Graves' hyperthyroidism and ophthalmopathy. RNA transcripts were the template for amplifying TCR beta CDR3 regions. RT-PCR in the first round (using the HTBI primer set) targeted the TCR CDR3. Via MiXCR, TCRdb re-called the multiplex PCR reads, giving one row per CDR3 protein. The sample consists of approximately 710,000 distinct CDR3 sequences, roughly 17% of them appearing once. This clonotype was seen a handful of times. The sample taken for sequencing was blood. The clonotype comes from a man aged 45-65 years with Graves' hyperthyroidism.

CDR3: CASRRAGGDNEQFF. In DNA, the CDR3 is TGTGCCAGCAGGAGGGCAGGGGGTGACAATGAGCAGTTCTTC. V usage is TRBV27 and J usage is TRBJ2-1, with 7 positions matching TRBD1. The trim removed 6 bases at V and 5 bases at J, leaving 7 bases unmatched. CDR1 is MNHEY, CDR2 SMNVEV, per germline (reference sequence). The CDR3 covers 14 residues.